These 21 T cell receptor beta chains share one sample of origin, sequenced in a study of CD8+ T cells in alopecia areata. Following extraction, RNA underwent reverse transcription to cDNA, which served as the sequencing template. Clones were read by immunoSEQ multiplex PCR, and TCRdb kept only the in-frame ones, dropping some. The repertoire consists of approximately 150,000 clones, with over 45% occurring once and the leading ten covering over 5.5%. The sample was CD4+ T cells sorted from blood. The receptors shown here come from a human donor with alopecia areata.

The genes are TRBV23-1 and TRBJ2-5; 7 nucleotides line up with TRBD2. TRBV23-1 carries the ORF label, with uncertain function. Germline trimming cut 11 bases from V and 3 bases from J; bases unmatched to any gene: 6. CDR3 length: 12 residues. Here the CDR3 reads CAYRDYKETQYF. The CDR3 DNA is TGCGCCTACCGGGACTATAAAGAGACCCAGTACTTC.

This clone appeared a few times. The chain carries TRBV5-1 and TRBJ2-5; D may be TRBD1 or TRBD2 (7 bases each). The germline V gene encodes CDR1 SGHRS and CDR2 YFSETQ. This CDR3 has 15 residues. V gave up 4 bases and J gave up 1 base, with 14 bases separating them. CDR3 loop: CASSPGEGAQETQYF. The CDR3 region has the DNA TGCGCCAGCAGCCCCGGGGAGGGGGCCCAAGAGACCCAGTACTTC.

A few counts support this clone. The chain links TRBV29-1 to TRBJ2-5, with D hard to call. Trimming took 6 bases from V and 5 from J, leaving 19 bases between them. The CDR3 runs 14 residues. Germline values: CDR1 SQVTM, CDR2 ANQGSEA. The CDR3 DNA reads TGCAGCGTGCCGACAAGCCAGAGGCGGGAGACCCAGTACTTC. Translation: CSVPTSQRRETQYF.

This clone was detected only a few times. The rearrangement uses TRBV5-1 and TRBJ2-7, with D possibly being TRBD2 (6 bases). V shed 0 bases and J shed 4 bases, with 14 bases lying between them. Germline lookup yields CDR1 SGHRS and CDR2 YFSETQ. This CDR3 has 15 residues. DNA for the CDR3: TGCGCCAGCAGCTTGGATTTGTTCAGCGGGTACGAGCAGTACTTC. As protein: CASSLDLFSGYEQYF.

The rearrangement joins TRBV29-1 to TRBJ2-1, with unresolved D. CDR1 is SQVTM, CDR2 ANQGSEA, per germline. The germline V and J ends were trimmed by 8 bases and 5 bases, with 13 bases remaining between them. This CDR3 is 12 amino acids long. CDR3 amino acids: CSSYWADNEQFF. Here the CDR3 DNA reads TGCAGCTCTTATTGGGCGGACAATGAGCAGTTCTTC.

The chain employs TRBV5-1 and TRBJ2-1; 9 bases map to TRBD2. The CDR3 loop spans 18 amino acids. Germline V gene data show CDR1 as SGHRS and CDR2 as YFSETQ. V lost 0 bases and J lost 3; bases outside the gene matches: 10. The CDR3 spells CASSLAGTGTSIYNEQFF. CDR3 nucleotides: TGCGCCAGCAGCTTGGCCGGAACCGGGACTAGCATCTACAATGAGCAGTTCTTC. Together with reference TRBV5-1 and TRBJ2-1, the CDR3 gives the full variable domain: KAGVTQTPRYLIKTRGQQVTLSCSPISGHRSVSWYQQTPGQGLQFLFEYFSETQRNKGNFPGRFSGRQFSNSRSEMNVSTLELGDSALYLCASSLAGTGTSIYNEQFFGPGTRLTVL.

The chain couples TRBV5-4 to TRBJ2-6; D is ambiguous. V lost 2 bases and J lost 1, with 1 base in between. Looked up from germline, CDR1 is SGHNT and CDR2 is YYREEE (reference sequence). This CDR3 is 13 amino acids long. The CDR3 coding sequence is TGTGCCAGCAGCTTATCTGGGGCCAACGTCCTGACTTTC. It yields the protein CASSLSGANVLTF. Full variable domain (rest looked up from reference TRBV5-4 and TRBJ2-6): ETGVTQSPTHLIKTRGQQVTLRCSSQSGHNTVSWYQQALGQGPQFIFQYYREEENGRGNFPPRFSGLQFPNYSSELNVNALELDDSALYLCASSLSGANVLTFGAGSRLTVL.

V usage is TRBV7-8 and J usage is TRBJ2-7; D remains ambiguous. V was shortened by 5 bases and J by 2 bases, with 10 bases between the two germline ends. The CDR3 is 13 residues long. CDR1 is SGHVS, CDR2 FQNEAQ, per germline. CDR3 residues: CASSPRTTYEQYF. In DNA, the CDR3 is TGTGCCAGCAGCCCCAGGACCACCTACGAGCAGTACTTC.

This clone has more than one count but fewer than ten. This chain uses TRBV29-1 with TRBJ2-7; TRBD1 matches 7 bases. V shed 1 base and J 0 bases; nucleotides not matched to a gene: 3. CDR1 is SQVTM, CDR2 ANQGSEA, per germline. This CDR3 is 14 amino acids long. CDR3 nucleotides: TGCAGCGTTGAAGCCAGGGGGAACTCCTACGAGCAGTACTTC. This translates into CSVEARGNSYEQYF.

The rearrangement links TRBV19 to TRBJ1-1; D unclear. This CDR3 has 13 residues. Germline V gene sequence: CDR1 LNHDA, CDR2 SQIVND (reference sequence). V shed 9 bases and J shed 0 bases, with 11 bases lying between them. The CDR3: CASEDRMNTEAFF. CDR3 nucleotide sequence: TGTGCCAGCGAAGACCGCATGAACACTGAAGCTTTCTTT.

The DNA for the CDR3 is TGCAGCGTTGATCCTCCGAGGGGCTTCAATGAGCAGTTCTTC. This codes for CSVDPPRGFNEQFF. The rearrangement links TRBV29-1 to TRBJ2-1; D is perhaps TRBD1 or TRBD2 (5 bases each). Trimming removed 3 bases at V and 6 bases at J, with 15 bases between. Germline V gives CDR1 SQVTM, CDR2 ANQGSEA. The CDR3 totals 14 residues.

Here the CDR3 reads CASRGLAGSYTQYF. In DNA form, the CDR3 reads TGTGCCAGTAGAGGACTAGCGGGGTCTTATACGCAGTATTTT. V and J are TRBV19 and TRBJ2-3; 12 bases match TRBD2. Trimming at V came to 6 bases and at J to 7 bases, leaving 5 bases not matched to a gene. Germline CDR1 is LNHDA and CDR2 is SQIVND (reference sequence). This CDR3 is built from 14 residues.

This sequence joins TRBV15 and TRBJ2-2; D might be TRBD2 (5 bases). The CDR3 spans 13 residues. V was pared by 8 bases and J by 6 bases, with 13 bases between. CDR1 LNHNV and CDR2 YYDKDF come from the germline V gene (reference sequence). The CDR3 loop is CATGPAEAGELFF. Here the CDR3 DNA reads TGTGCCACCGGCCCGGCGGAGGCCGGGGAGCTGTTTTTT.

This chain uses TRBV30 with TRBJ1-2, with 9 nucleotides matching TRBD1. The CDR3 extends over 13 amino acids. Trimming at V came to 2 bases and at J to 6 bases, leaving 4 bases not matched to a gene. CDR1 is GTSNPN, CDR2 SVGIG, per germline (reference sequence). The CDR3 region is CAWSIGQGNGYTF. For the CDR3, the DNA is TGTGCCTGGAGTATCGGACAGGGGAATGGCTACACCTTC.

This clone has only a few counts. This rearrangement joins TRBV7-9 to TRBJ2-2; TRBD2 might be the D (6 bases). V gave up 2 bases and J gave up 1 base, with 11 bases separating them. The CDR3 contains 16 residues. The germline V gene has CDR1 SEHNR and CDR2 FQNEAQ (reference sequence). In nucleotides, the CDR3 is TGTGCCAGCAGCTTATTCGGAGCGGGGAACACCGGGGAGCTGTTTTTT. Protein: CASSLFGAGNTGELFF.

The chain uses TRBV11-2 and TRBJ1-2; D is unclear. V was pared by 3 bases and J by 4 bases, with 12 bases between. Germline CDR1 is SGHAT and CDR2 is FQNNGV. This CDR3 region has 14 residues. The CDR3 spells CASSLGAQSYGYTF. The CDR3 region has the DNA TGTGCCAGCAGCTTGGGAGCACAATCCTATGGCTACACCTTC.

A word on this clone: The sample holds other DNA sequences that translate to the same CDR3. The gene calls are TRBV30 and TRBJ1-5; 9 bases line up with TRBD1. With 3 bases clipped from V and 4 bases from J, the junction kept 4 bases outside the gene matches. The length of the CDR3 is 14 residues. Germline V gene sequence: CDR1 GTSNPN, CDR2 SVGIG (reference sequence). CDR3 region: CAWSVGTGNQPQHF. The CDR3 DNA is TGTGCCTGGAGCGTCGGGACAGGGAATCAGCCCCAGCATTTT.

This clone has a handful of counts. The genes are TRBV29-1 and TRBJ2-2, with a possible D match to TRBD1 (6 bases). The V gene lost 7 bases and the J gene lost 3 bases, with 18 bases spanning the gap. CDR1 is SQVTM, CDR2 ANQGSEA, per germline. The CDR3 covers 15 residues. DNA for the CDR3: TGCAGCGCCGCAGATCCCAGGGGCGACACCGGGGAGCTGTTTTTT. It specifies CSAADPRGDTGELFF.

This chain links TRBV11-3 with TRBJ2-1; 9 nucleotides agree with TRBD2. Germline V gene sequence: CDR1 SGHNT, CDR2 YENEEA. The CDR3 is 17 residues long. J gave up 0 bases and V 5 bases, and 8 bases lay outside the gene matches. The CDR3 DNA reads as TGTGCCAGCAGCCTAGGGGGTAGCGGGAGCTCCTACAATGAGCAGTTCTTC. Residues: CASSLGGSGSSYNEQFF.

The rearrangement joins TRBV5-4 to TRBJ2-5; D gene unclear. This CDR3 is 13 amino acids long. Germline loops: CDR1 SGHNT, CDR2 YYREEE (reference sequence). Trimming shortened V by 4 bases and J by 4 bases, and 11 bases separated the two germline ends. The DNA of the CDR3 is TGTGCCAGCAGCCACCTGGACGGAGAGACCCAGTACTTC. Residues: CASSHLDGETQYF. The complete variable domain, with remaining parts taken from reference TRBV5-4 and TRBJ2-5, reads ETGVTQSPTHLIKTRGQQVTLRCSSQSGHNTVSWYQQALGQGPQFIFQYYREEENGRGNFPPRFSGLQFPNYSSELNVNALELDDSALYLCASSHLDGETQYFGPGTRLLVL.

The CDR3 sequence: CASGQGAKDTEAFF. The CDR3 bases are TGCGCCAGCGGGCAGGGGGCGAAGGACACTGAAGCTTTCTTT. V and J are TRBV5-1 and TRBJ1-1; 8 nucleotides match TRBD1. V shed 7 bases and J 3 bases; nucleotides not matched to a gene: 8. Looked up from germline, CDR1 is SGHRS and CDR2 is YFSETQ. The CDR3 contains 14 residues.